This T cell receptor (beta chain) stems from a study of response to subunit inactivated influenza vaccine. Study outcomes and limitations: Few new T cells, the authors suggested, are recruited by each seasonal influenza vaccination.

The table lists this clonotype with a few counts. As yet, its antigen is unknown. One entry per CDR3 protein, called by TCRdb with MiXCR from the RT-PCR reads. Seen here are hundreds of thousands of distinct CDR3 sequences, approximately 15% observed once, and the top ten hold 6.5% to 8.5%. The V segment lost 3 bases and the J segment 2 bases; nucleotides outside the gene matches: 4. Per germline, CDR1 SGHRS and CDR2 YFSETQ. This CDR3 spans 14 amino acids. J is TRBJ1-1 and V is TRBV5-1; 7 bases fit TRBD1. This specimen was PBMCs from blood, taken around two weeks before vaccination. The source of this sequence is a man aged 50-59 years who received an inactivated influenza vaccine. The CDR3, as DNA: TGCGCCAGCAGCTGGGGACAGCAAAACACTGAAGCTTTCTTT. Translation: CASSWGQQNTEAFF.